These 16 T cell receptor beta chains came from one sample sequenced in a study of PD-1 blockade in classical Hodgkin lymphoma. TCRdb keeps only in-frame clones here, not all; method: immunoSEQ multiplex PCR. Among 20,000 to 25,000 clones listed, 60% to 80% were seen once. The time point was: cycle 4 day 1 (C4D1), after about 6 weeks of nivolumab. All trial patients relapsed after autologous stem cell transplantation. The starting material was peripheral blood mononuclear cells (PBMCs), obtained before the fourth cycle of nivolumab. The receptors come from a human donor with classical Hodgkin lymphoma.

This chain links TRBV28 with TRBJ2-1, with TRBD2 matching 12 bases. CDR3 size: 16 residues. After removal of 6 bases from V and 10 bases from J, the junction contained 13 bases not matched to a gene. Germline values: CDR1 MDHEN, CDR2 SYDVKM. CDR3 in amino acids: CASSRLAGALKREQFF. DNA of the CDR3: TGTGCCAGCAGCAGACTAGCGGGAGCGTTGAAAAGGGAGCAGTTCTTC.

The J gene is TRBJ1-2, the V gene TRBV28, with D perhaps matching TRBD1 (5 bases). This CDR3 has 16 amino acids. Germline CDR1 reads MDHEN; CDR2 reads SYDVKM. Trimming took off 5 bases at V and 4 bases at J, with 20 bases between the two ends. The CDR3 nucleotides are TGTGCCAGCAGTCCTAGGTTGGGGGGAAGGAGCTATGGCTACACCTTC. Amino acid sequence: CASSPRLGGRSYGYTF.

The rearrangement links TRBV11-3 to TRBJ2-7, with D possibly matching TRBD2 (6 bases). The CDR3 consists of 17 residues. Trimming cost V 5 bases and J 3 bases, with 23 bases left between them. Germline V gene data show CDR1 as SGHNT and CDR2 as YENEEA. Here the CDR3 DNA reads TGTGCCAGCAGCCAAGCCCAAGGAGGGGCGGGTAACTACGAGCAGTACTTC. Encoded protein: CASSQAQGGAGNYEQYF.

The V gene is TRBV5-4, the J gene TRBJ2-5, with unresolved D. V gave up 4 bases and J gave up 3 bases, with 10 bases separating them. CDR1 is SGHNT and CDR2 is YYREEE in the germline V gene (reference sequence). This CDR3 contains 13 residues. The CDR3, as DNA: TGTGCCAGCAGCGGCGCGTCAGAAGAGACCCAGTACTTC. Translating gives CASSGASEETQYF.

By share, this clone counts as large. The J gene is TRBJ2-1, the V gene TRBV6-5, with unresolved D. Germline assignment: CDR1 MNHEY and CDR2 SVGAGI. Trimming shortened V by 8 bases and J by 0 bases, and 14 bases separated the two germline ends. This CDR3 has 15 residues. CDR3 bases: TGTGCCAGCTCCCTCAGCGAGAGCTCCTACAATGAGCAGTTCTTC. Protein sequence: CASSLSESSYNEQFF.

This clone was detected a few times. The chain is built from TRBV10-1 and TRBJ1-5; 8 positions match TRBD1. Germline V gene sequence: CDR1 WNHNN, CDR2 SYGVQD (reference sequence). The CDR3 sequence is 13 residues long. The V gene end was trimmed by 7 bases and the J gene end by 7 bases; junction bases not matched to a gene: 6. The CDR3 loop is CASTGQGGQPQHF. CDR3 DNA: TGCGCCAGCACCGGACAGGGCGGCCAGCCCCAGCATTTT.

CDR3 sequence: CASSPGWETQYF. In nucleotides, the CDR3 is TGTGCCAGCAGCCCTGGATGGGAGACCCAGTACTTC. V gene TRBV7-9 combines with J gene TRBJ2-5, with D unresolved. The germline V gene encodes CDR1 SEHNR and CDR2 FQNEAQ (reference sequence). This CDR3 contains 12 residues. V was pared by 5 bases and J by 5 bases, with 9 bases between.

The rearrangement joins TRBV7-2 to TRBJ2-5; tentative D call: TRBD1 (6 bases). The CDR3 sequence is 13 residues long. Trimming removed 5 bases from V and 5 bases from J, with 12 bases in between. CDR1 and CDR2 (germline): SGHTA, FQGNSA. CDR3 nucleotides: TGTGCCAGCAGCCAGCTTAGGGGGGAGACCCAGTACTTC. This sequence encodes CASSQLRGETQYF.

This chain joins TRBV6-5 and TRBJ2-7; TRBD1 matches 7 bases. V shed 9 bases and J 2 bases; nucleotides not matched to a gene: 7. CDR1 MNHEY and CDR2 SVGAGI come from the germline V gene. This CDR3 region has 13 residues. This CDR3 is CASGLQGPYEQYF. CDR3 nucleotides: TGTGCCAGTGGGTTACAGGGGCCCTACGAGCAGTACTTC.

This sequence joins TRBV5-8 and TRBJ1-5; a weak D match, TRBD1 (6 bases). CDR1 is SGHTS and CDR2 is YDEGEE in the germline V gene. The CDR3 is made up of 15 amino acids. Trimming shortened V by 1 base and J by 6 bases, and 14 bases separated the two germline ends. CDR3 region: CASSLSGALAQPQHF. The CDR3 DNA sequence: TGTGCCAGCAGCTTGTCGGGGGCGCTGGCTCAGCCCCAGCATTTT.

CDR3: CASSERAAGHTEAFF. CDR3 DNA sequence: TGTGCCAGCAGTGAAAGGGCAGCGGGCCACACTGAAGCTTTCTTT. The chain links TRBV6-1 to TRBJ1-1, with no clear D. The germline CDR1 and CDR2 sequences are MNHNS and SASEGT. V shed 2 bases and J shed 3 bases, with 13 bases lying between them. The CDR3 totals 15 residues.

The rearrangement joins TRBV11-3 to TRBJ1-2; D unresolved. The CDR3 extends over 16 amino acids. Trimming shortened V by 1 base and J by 0 bases, and 12 bases separated the two germline ends. Germline V gene sequence: CDR1 SGHNT, CDR2 YENEEA. CDR3 residues: CASSLVVKATNYGYTF. The CDR3, as DNA: TGTGCCAGCAGCTTAGTGGTGAAAGCAACTAACTATGGCTACACCTTC.

This rearrangement joins TRBV30 to TRBJ1-6, with D possibly TRBD1 on 6 matching bases. The germline CDR1 and CDR2 sequences are GTSNPN and SVGIG (reference sequence). CDR3 size: 16 residues. V lost 3 bases, J lost 4 bases, and 16 bases lay in between. The CDR3 is CAWRPTGMGYNSPLHF. The CDR3 bases are TGTGCCTGGAGGCCAACAGGGATGGGTTATAATTCACCCCTCCACTTT. Full variable domain (missing parts from reference TRBV30 and TRBJ1-6): SQTIHQWPATLVQPVGSPLSLECTVEGTSNPNLYWYRQAAGRGLQLLFYSVGIGQISSEVPQNLSASRPQDRQFILSSKKLLLSDSGFYLCAWRPTGMGYNSPLHFGNGTRLTVT.

The V gene is TRBV18, the J gene TRBJ1-1; D gene unclear. CDR1 KGHSH and CDR2 LQKENI come from the germline V gene. This CDR3 contains 13 residues. V was clipped by 2 bases and J by 1 base, with 5 bases between them. In nucleotides, the CDR3 is TGTGCCAGCTCACCAGCCAAGAACACTGAAGCTTTCTTT. It is translated as CASSPAKNTEAFF.

In its sample, this clone was seen a few times. V usage is TRBV11-2 and J usage is TRBJ1-4, with TRBD1 matching over 7 bases. Unmatched junction bases numbered 8, after V lost 4 bases and J lost 3 bases. This CDR3 has 16 amino acids. From germline, CDR1 is SGHAT and CDR2 FQNNGV. CDR3 amino acids: CASSSGQTYANEKLFF. In DNA, the CDR3 is TGTGCCAGCAGCTCGGGACAGACATACGCTAATGAAAAACTGTTTTTT.

Only a few counts were recorded for this clone. This chain joins TRBV10-3 and TRBJ1-1; D ambiguous. The CDR3 is made up of 13 amino acids. Between the trimmed V and J ends, which lost 10 bases and 5 bases, there was a span of 17 bases. From germline, CDR1 is ENHRY and CDR2 SYGVKD. CDR3 sequence: CATKQPQVTEAFF. CDR3 nucleotides: TGTGCCACCAAACAGCCTCAGGTAACTGAAGCTTTCTTT.